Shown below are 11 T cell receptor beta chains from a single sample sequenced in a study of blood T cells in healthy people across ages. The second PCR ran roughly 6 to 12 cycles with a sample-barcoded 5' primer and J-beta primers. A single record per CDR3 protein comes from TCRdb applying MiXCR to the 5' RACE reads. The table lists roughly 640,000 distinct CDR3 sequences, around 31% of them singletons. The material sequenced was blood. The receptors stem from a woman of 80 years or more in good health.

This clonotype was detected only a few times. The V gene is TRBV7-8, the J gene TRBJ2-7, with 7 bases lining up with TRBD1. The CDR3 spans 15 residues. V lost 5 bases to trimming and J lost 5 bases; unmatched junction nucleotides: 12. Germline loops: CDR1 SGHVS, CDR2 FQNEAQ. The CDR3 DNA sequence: TGTGCCAGCAGCCACGCCGGCAGGGGGATCCACGAGCAGTACTTC. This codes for CASSHAGRGIHEQYF.

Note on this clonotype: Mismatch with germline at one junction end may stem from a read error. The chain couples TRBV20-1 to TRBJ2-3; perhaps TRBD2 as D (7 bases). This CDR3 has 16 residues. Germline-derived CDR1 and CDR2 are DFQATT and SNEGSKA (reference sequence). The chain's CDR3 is CSARDLAGATADTQYF. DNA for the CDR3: TGCAGCGCTAGAGATCTGGCGGGGGCTACCGCAGATACGCAGTATTTT.

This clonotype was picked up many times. The CDR3 is CASSDDGLQYF. CDR3 bases: TGTGCCAGCAGTGATGACGGGCTCCAGTACTTC. The V gene is TRBV2, the J gene TRBJ2-7; D is uncertain. CDR1 is SNHLY and CDR2 is FYNNEI in the germline V gene. This CDR3 has 11 amino acids. Trimming shortened V by 3 bases and J by 10 bases, and 10 bases separated the two germline ends.

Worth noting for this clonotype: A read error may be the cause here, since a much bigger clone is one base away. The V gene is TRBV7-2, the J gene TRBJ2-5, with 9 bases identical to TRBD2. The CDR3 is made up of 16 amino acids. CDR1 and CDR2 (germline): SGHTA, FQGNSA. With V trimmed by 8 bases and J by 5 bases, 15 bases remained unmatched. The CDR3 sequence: CASGSPWAGGFETQYF. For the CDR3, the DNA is TGTGCCAGCGGTTCCCCTTGGGCGGGGGGGTTTGAGACCCAGTACTTC.

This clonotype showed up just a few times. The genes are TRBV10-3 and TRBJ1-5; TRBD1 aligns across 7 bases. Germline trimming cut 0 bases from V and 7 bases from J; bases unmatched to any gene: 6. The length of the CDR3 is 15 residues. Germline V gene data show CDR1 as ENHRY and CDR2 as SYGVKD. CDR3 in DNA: TGTGCCATCAGTGAGTCTCGACAGGGAGGCCAGCCCCAGCATTTT. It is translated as CAISESRQGGQPQHF.

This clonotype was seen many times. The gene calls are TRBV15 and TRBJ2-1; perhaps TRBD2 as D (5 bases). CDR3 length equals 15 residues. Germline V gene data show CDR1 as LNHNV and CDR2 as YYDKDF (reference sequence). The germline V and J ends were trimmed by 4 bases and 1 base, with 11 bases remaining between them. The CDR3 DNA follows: TGTGCCACCAGCAAGGAGGATGCGTCCTACAATGAGCAGTTCTTC. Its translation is CATSKEDASYNEQFF.

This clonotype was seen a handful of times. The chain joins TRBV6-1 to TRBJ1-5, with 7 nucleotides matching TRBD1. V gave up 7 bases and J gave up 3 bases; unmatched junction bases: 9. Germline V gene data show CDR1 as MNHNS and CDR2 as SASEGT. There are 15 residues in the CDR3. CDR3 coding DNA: TGTGCCAGCACCGAGGGAGGGGGCCCCAATCAGCCCCAGCATTTT. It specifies CASTEGGGPNQPQHF.

The DNA for the CDR3 is TGTGCCAGCAGTATGGGGACGGCAACCACTGAAGCTTTCTTT. Translated: CASSMGTATTEAFF. This chain uses TRBV6-5 with TRBJ1-1; tentative D call: TRBD1 (5 bases). From germline, CDR1 is MNHEY and CDR2 SVGAGI. The CDR3 contains 14 residues. Deletions cut 5 bases from V and 4 bases from J, with 14 bases between.

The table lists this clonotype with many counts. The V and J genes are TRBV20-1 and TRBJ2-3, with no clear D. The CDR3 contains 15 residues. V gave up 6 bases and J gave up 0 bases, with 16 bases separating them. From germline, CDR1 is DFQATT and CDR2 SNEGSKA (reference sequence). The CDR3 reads CSANNLQTSTDTQYF. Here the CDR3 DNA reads TGCAGTGCAAACAACCTGCAGACTAGCACAGATACGCAGTATTTT.

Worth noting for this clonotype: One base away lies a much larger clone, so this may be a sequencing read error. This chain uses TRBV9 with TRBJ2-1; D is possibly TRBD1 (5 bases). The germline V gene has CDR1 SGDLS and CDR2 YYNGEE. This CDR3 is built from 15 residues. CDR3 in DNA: TGTACCAGCAGCGAAGGCAGGGTATCCTACAATGAGCAGTTCTTC. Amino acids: CTSSEGRVSYNEQFF. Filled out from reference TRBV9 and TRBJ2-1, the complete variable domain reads DSGVTQTPKHLITATGQRVTLRCSPRSGDLSVYWYQQSLDQGLQFLIQYYNGEERAKGNILERFSAQQFPDLHSELNLSSLELGDSALYFCTSSEGRVSYNEQFFGPGTRLTVL.

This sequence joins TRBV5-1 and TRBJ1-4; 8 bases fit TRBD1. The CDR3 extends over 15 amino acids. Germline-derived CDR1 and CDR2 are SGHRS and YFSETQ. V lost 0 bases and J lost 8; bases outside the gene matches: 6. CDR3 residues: CASSLARQGSEKLFF. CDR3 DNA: TGCGCCAGCAGCTTGGCCCGACAGGGGTCGGAAAAACTGTTTTTT.